This TCR beta chain was sequenced for a study of PD-1 blockade in classical Hodgkin lymphoma. CDR1 is LNHDA and CDR2 is SQIVND in the germline V gene (reference sequence). This CDR3 has 14 residues. V was cut by 6 bases and J by 4 bases, with 14 bases left in between. Only one count was recorded for this clone. The antigen remains undetermined. No patient escaped relapse after autologous stem cell transplantation, and brentuximab vedotin exposure varied. Complete response, partial response or progressive disease were the best responses. Study-level findings and limits: Newly diagnosed patients and complete responders had comparable diversity at baseline.

Sequencing was performed with immunoSEQ multiplex PCR; in TCRdb, only in-frame clones are kept and a portion is missing. The sample lists approximately 15,000 clones; around 82% were seen once. The input for sequencing was peripheral blood mononuclear cells (PBMCs), taken at baseline. This TCR came from a human donor with classical Hodgkin lymphoma. The chain links TRBV19 to TRBJ2-3; tentative D call: TRBD1 (6 bases). The CDR3 nucleotides are TGTGCCAGTAGGGGGGCCGGTGGGGCAGATACGCAGTATTTT. As protein: CASRGAGGADTQYF.